The 9 T cell receptor beta chains listed next were all sequenced from one sample in a study of blood T cell repertoires in COVID-19. Sequencing was performed with immunoSEQ multiplex PCR; in TCRdb, only in-frame clones are kept and a portion is missing. The top ten clones hold 7% of a sample with about 160,000 clones, roughly 82% of them seen once. The specimen sequenced was peripheral blood. Receptor source: a middle-aged woman with COVID-19, enrolled during active disease.

This chain connects TRBV7-6 to TRBJ2-3; 8 positions match TRBD2. V gave up 0 bases and J gave up 1 base; unmatched junction bases: 0. This CDR3 has 15 amino acids. Germline values: CDR1 SGHVS, CDR2 FNYEAQ. The CDR3 spells CASSLASGGTDTQYF. CDR3 bases: TGTGCCAGCAGCTTAGCTAGCGGGGGCACAGATACGCAGTATTTT. Supplemented by reference TRBV7-6 and TRBJ2-3, the full variable domain reads GAGVSQSPRYKVTKRGQDVALRCDPISGHVSLYWYRQALGQGPEFLTYFNYEAQQDKSGLPNDRFSAERPEGSISTLTIQRTEQRDSAMYRCASSLASGGTDTQYFGPGTRLTVL.

The J gene is TRBJ2-1, the V gene TRBV20-1, with a weak D call TRBD2 (6 bases). Looked up from germline, CDR1 is DFQATT and CDR2 is SNEGSKA (reference sequence). CDR3 length: 14 amino acids. The V end lost 3 bases, the J end lost 8 bases, and 17 bases lay between the germline ends. The CDR3 sequence: CSASVSGRNDEQFF. The CDR3 coding sequence is TGCAGTGCTAGTGTGAGTGGGAGGAACGATGAGCAGTTCTTC.

The CDR3 DNA sequence: TGTGCCAGCAGCTTCAATCTAGCGGGAGGGCGCTACGAGCAGTACTTC. Translated, it gives CASSFNLAGGRYEQYF. The chain recombines TRBV7-8 with TRBJ2-7; 12 positions agree with TRBD2. V was clipped by 3 bases and J by 3 bases; unmatched bases: 6. The CDR3 is 16 amino acids. The germline CDR1 and CDR2 sequences are SGHVS and FQNEAQ.

The chain is built from TRBV19 and TRBJ2-2, with 7 bases identical to TRBD1. V gave up 6 bases and J gave up 4 bases; unmatched junction bases: 5. The germline V gene encodes CDR1 LNHDA and CDR2 SQIVND (reference sequence). The CDR3 runs 14 residues. The CDR3 sequence: CASSGQALTGELFF. The CDR3 DNA is TGTGCCAGTAGCGGACAGGCCCTCACCGGGGAGCTGTTTTTT.

The CDR3 region is CASSYQGSGETQYF. The CDR3 nucleotides are TGTGCCAGCAGTTACCAGGGAAGTGGAGAGACCCAGTACTTC. The chain links TRBV6-5 to TRBJ2-5; D perhaps matches TRBD1 (5 bases). In germline, CDR1 is MNHEY, CDR2 SVGAGI. The germline V and J ends were trimmed by 2 bases and 4 bases, with 11 bases remaining between them. This CDR3 has 14 amino acids.

J is TRBJ2-3 and V is TRBV29-1; D not certain. Germline V gives CDR1 SQVTM, CDR2 ANQGSEA. Deletions cut 6 bases from V and 4 bases from J, with 23 bases between. The CDR3 runs to 16 residues. The CDR3 is CSVAAEGPERPDTQYF. CDR3 DNA: TGCAGCGTCGCCGCGGAAGGCCCCGAACGCCCAGATACGCAGTATTTT.

V is TRBV5-1 and J is TRBJ2-5; the D gene is possibly TRBD2 (5 bases). Germline CDR1 reads SGHRS; CDR2 reads YFSETQ. Trimming removed 4 bases from V and 5 bases from J, with 9 bases in between. This CDR3 has 12 amino acids. CDR3 loop: CASSPDWETQYF. CDR3 nucleotides: TGCGCCAGCAGCCCGGACTGGGAGACCCAGTACTTC.

The chain carries TRBV20-1 and TRBJ2-3; possibly TRBD2 for D (5 bases). Germline V gene data show CDR1 as DFQATT and CDR2 as SNEGSKA (reference sequence). V lost 6 bases, J lost 4 bases, and 8 bases lay in between. The CDR3 covers 11 residues. For the CDR3, the DNA is TGCAGTGCAGGCGGGTCAGATACGCAGTATTTT. This encodes CSAGGSDTQYF.

This clone appeared a few times. The chain carries TRBV25-1 and TRBJ1-1, with D possibly being TRBD1 (6 bases). CDR1 is MGHDK, CDR2 SYGVNS, per germline. This CDR3 is built from 15 residues. The V end lost 5 bases, the J end lost 1 base, and 14 bases lay between the germline ends. In nucleotides, the CDR3 is TGTGCCAGCAGTCCCCTGGGACATTCGAACACTGAAGCTTTCTTT. This codes for CASSPLGHSNTEAFF.